This T cell receptor (beta chain) originates from a study of T cell repertoires in cytomegalovirus infection. General study points: HLA-C-restricted TCR beta clonotypes specific for CMV led the ex vivo response.

J was trimmed by 9 bases and V by 5 bases; bases with no gene match: 7. The CDR3 covers 12 residues. The germline V gene has CDR1 SGHTA and CDR2 FQGNSA. Each CDR3 protein gets one entry after TCRdb re-called the reads with MiXCR. The data show more than 200,000 distinct CDR3 sequences, approximately 9.1% seen once. This clonotype occurred many times. The antigen remains undetermined. Sequenced sample: PBMCs. The receptor was isolated from a human donor in good health (CMV status not recorded). Some clones in this sample may be carry-over from other donors' samples. The chain is built from TRBV7-2 and TRBJ2-7, with TRBD2 matching 7 bases. The CDR3 sequence: CASSPGGQGQYF. The CDR3 nucleotides read TGTGCCAGCAGCCCGGGGGGTCAGGGGCAGTACTTC. Full variable domain (outside the CDR3, taken from reference TRBV7-2 and TRBJ2-7): GAGVSQSPSNKVTEKGKDVELRCDPISGHTALYWYRQSLGQGLEFLIYFQGNSAPDKSGLPSDRFSAERTGGSVSTLTIQRTQQEDSAVYLCASSPGGQGQYFGPGTRLTVT.